These T cell receptor beta chains were read from a single sample in a study of tumor-infiltrating lymphocytes in primary liver carcinoma. TCRdb used MiXCR to reprocess the multiplex PCR reads, holding one entry per CDR3 protein. The sample carries about 350,000 distinct CDR3 sequences, less than 65% recorded once. Sequencing input: peripheral blood. The receptors were sampled from a man aged 35 to 55 with primary liver carcinoma and hepatitis B virus infection. Both conserved end residues are part of each CDR3. A D gene is named only where the DNA matches it firmly. Part of the rows lack a size; the others show once, few, many or a class for expanded clones.

clone size,V gene,D gene,J gene,CDR3 protein,CDR3 DNA
-,TRBV10-2,TRBD2,TRBJ2-1,CASRKGVAGGSYNEQFF,TGCGCCAGCAGGAAGGGGGTAGCGGGAGGGAGCTACAATGAGCAGTTCTTC
many,TRBV6-6,TRBD1,TRBJ1-2,CASSFNGGTAYGYTF,TGTGCCAGCAGTTTCAACGGGGGGACAGCCTATGGCTACACCTTC
-,TRBV6-5,TRBD2,TRBJ2-1,CASGSREGLWEQFF,TGTGCCAGCGGCAGCAGGGAGGGCTTATGGGAGCAGTTCTTC
-,TRBV5-1,TRBD1,TRBJ1-4,CASSGGTGPNEKLFF,TGCGCCAGCAGCGGCGGGACAGGACCTAATGAAAAACTGTTTTTT
many,TRBV5-5,TRBD1,TRBJ2-3,CASSLGQGDEWDTQYF,TGTGCCAGCAGCTTGGGACAGGGGGACGAGTGGGATACGCAGTATTTT
-,TRBV5-6,-,TRBJ2-6,CASRFREPPSGANILTF,TGTGCCAGCAGGTTCCGAGAGCCACCCTCTGGGGCCAACATCCTGACTTTC
few,TRBV4-1,TRBD2,TRBJ2-1,CASSQGEAGAGVHNEQFF,TGCGCCAGCAGCCAAGGGGAGGCGGGAGCGGGAGTTCACAATGAGCAGTTCTTC
-,TRBV28,-,TRBJ2-1,CASSFLGGVNNEQFF,TGTGCCAGCAGTTTCTTAGGGGGTGTGAACAATGAGCAGTTCTTC
many,TRBV6-6,TRBD1,TRBJ1-3,CASRNPGTGGNTIYF,TGTGCCAGCAGGAACCCAGGGACAGGGGGAAACACCATATATTTT
-,TRBV6-1,TRBD1,TRBJ1-1,CASSLQGASRIEAFF,TGTGCCAGCAGCCTACAGGGGGCAAGTCGCATTGAAGCTTTCTTT
many,TRBV6-6,-,TRBJ2-3,CASSHGTDTQYF,TGTGCCAGCAGTCATGGCACAGATACGCAGTATTTT
-,TRBV5-1,TRBD1,TRBJ2-3,CASSSGLYGTGTQYF,TGCGCCAGCAGCTCGGGACTTTATGGGACAGGTACGCAGTATTTT
-,TRBV11-2,-,TRBJ2-2,CANIRTREELFF,TGTGCCAATATCAGAACCCGAGAGGAGCTGTTTTTT
many,TRBV6-1,-,TRBJ2-2,CASSEVPGTVAGELFF,TGTGCCAGCAGTGAAGTTCCGGGGACGGTGGCCGGGGAGCTGTTTTTT
-,TRBV4-1,-,TRBJ2-1,CASSQRLCGYQDYNEQFF,TGCGCCAGTAGCCAACGCTTATGTGGCTACCAAGACTACAATGAGCAGTTCTTC
-,TRBV6-2/TRBV6-3,-,TRBJ2-1,CASSYSVCKPDGNEQFF,TGTGCCAGCAGTTACTCGGTCTGCAAGCCGGACGGGAATGAGCAGTTCTTC
many,TRBV11-2,-,TRBJ2-7,CASSLEAGLTYEQYF,TGTGCCAGCAGCTTAGAAGCAGGACTTACCTACGAGCAGTACTTC
-,TRBV28,TRBD2,TRBJ2-1,CAGSETSGIHFF,TGTGCCGGCAGTGAGACTAGCGGGATTCATTTCTTC
-,TRBV6-1,-,TRBJ1-5,CANSELGRDQPQHF,TGTGCCAACAGTGAATTGGGTCGAGATCAGCCCCAGCATTTT
-,TRBV28,-,TRBJ2-7,CASSLGREQYF,TGTGCCAGCAGTTTAGGGCGCGAGCAGTACTTC
few,TRBV12-3/TRBV12-4,TRBD2,TRBJ2-1,CASSLRFLAGNVEQFF,TGTGCCAGCAGTTTAAGGTTTCTAGCGGGTAACGTAGAGCAGTTCTTC
-,TRBV6-2/TRBV6-3,-,TRBJ1-5,CASSSSIKIGNQPRHF,TGTGCCAGCAGTTCAAGCATTAAAATTGGTAATCAGCCCCGGCATTTT
-,TRBV10-2,-,TRBJ2-5,CACSAQVQETQYF,TGCGCTTGCAGTGCGCAGGTCCAAGAGACCCAGTACTTC
-,TRBV11-3,-,TRBJ2-3,CASSFEGSTHYF,TGTGCCAGCAGCTTTGAGGGGAGTACGCATTATTTT